The present T cell receptor beta chain was sequenced within a study of T cell repertoires in cytomegalovirus infection. Study as a whole: Epitope selection comprised recently identified HLA-C-restricted CMV epitopes and well-studied HLA-B-restricted CMV epitopes. In public TCR beta signatures, there were indications of both CMV infection and matching HLA type. Study outcomes and limitations: Dominating the ex vivo response were HLA-C-restricted CMV-specific TCR beta clonotypes.

TCRdb analysed the reads with MiXCR anew, one entry per CDR3 protein. The sample has fewer than 65,000 distinct CDR3 sequences, around 20% seen once. For this clonotype: Its target is not known.

The CDR3 runs 17 residues. Between the trimmed V and J ends, which lost 1 base and 1 base, there was a span of 16 bases. CDR1 and CDR2 from the germline V gene are LGHNT and FRNRAP. The TCR sequence derives from a human donor in good health (CMV status not recorded). Some clones in this sample may be carry-over from other donors' samples. Material: CD8+ T cells from cultured PBMCs, obtained from culture after CMV antigen stimulation. The chain recombines TRBV12-5 with TRBJ1-1; perhaps TRBD1 as D (6 bases). As DNA, the CDR3 is TGTGCTAGTGGTTTGGCCCCGTCGGGGGGCACGAACACTGAAGCTTTCTTT. Residues: CASGLAPSGGTNTEAFF.